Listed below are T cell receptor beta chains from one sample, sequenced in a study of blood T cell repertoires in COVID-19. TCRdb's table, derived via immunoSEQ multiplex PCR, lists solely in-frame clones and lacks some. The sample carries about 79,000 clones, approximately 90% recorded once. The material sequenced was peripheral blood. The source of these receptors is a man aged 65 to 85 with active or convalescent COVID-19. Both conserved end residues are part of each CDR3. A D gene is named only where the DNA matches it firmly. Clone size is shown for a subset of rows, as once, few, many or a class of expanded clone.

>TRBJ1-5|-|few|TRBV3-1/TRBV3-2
TGTGCCAGCAGCCAAGCGACTGGTAGCAATCAGCCCCAGCATTTT
CASSQATGSNQPQHF
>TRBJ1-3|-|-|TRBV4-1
TGCGCCAGCAGCCAAGGGAGTTTCGGAAACACCATATATTTT
CASSQGSFGNTIYF
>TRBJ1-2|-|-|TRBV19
TGTGCCAGTAGTATAGGTTCAGGAAACTATGGCTACACCTTC
CASSIGSGNYGYTF
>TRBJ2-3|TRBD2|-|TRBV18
TGTGCCAGCTCACCAGCGGGAGGGCCATCATTCACAGATACGCAGTATTTT
CASSPAGGPSFTDTQYF
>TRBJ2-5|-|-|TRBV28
TGTGCCAGCAGTTTATATCGAGAGACCCAGTACTTC
CASSLYRETQYF
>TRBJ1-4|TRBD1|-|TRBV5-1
TGCGCCAGCAGCCGGACAGGGTTGGCTGAAAAACTGTTTTTT
CASSRTGLAEKLFF
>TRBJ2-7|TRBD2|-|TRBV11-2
TGTGCCAGCAGCCGAGAGTCGGGAGGGTCCTACGAGCAGTACTTC
CASSRESGGSYEQYF
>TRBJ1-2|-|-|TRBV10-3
TGTGCCATCAGGGACAGCTATATGGCGTACACCTTC
CAIRDSYMAYTF
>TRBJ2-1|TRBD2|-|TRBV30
TGTGCCTGGAGTGGACGGGCTAGCGGGAGGCAATCCTACAATGAGCAGTTCTTC
CAWSGRASGRQSYNEQFF
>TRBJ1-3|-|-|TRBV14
TGTGCCAGCAGCCAAGATTGGGGCAGCATAAGGACTGGAAACACCATATATTTT
CASSQDWGSIRTGNTIYF
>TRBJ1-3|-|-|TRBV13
TGTGCCAGCAGCTTTTCGGGTTTTGGTGGAAACACCATATATTTT
CASSFSGFGGNTIYF
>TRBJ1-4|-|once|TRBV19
TGTGCCAGTAGCGTAACAGGACACAAACTGTTTTTT
CASSVTGHKLFF
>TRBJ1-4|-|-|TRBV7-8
TGTGCCAGCAGCTTAGCTGGACAGCAAAGGGAAAAACTGTTTTTT
CASSLAGQQREKLFF
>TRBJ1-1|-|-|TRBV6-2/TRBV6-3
TGTGCCAGCAGTCAACTTATCGGAGTCGAGACTGAAGCTTTCTTT
CASSQLIGVETEAFF
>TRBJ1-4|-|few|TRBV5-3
TGTGCCAGAAGCCGAACTGTTACAGTCTTCAATGAAAAACTGTTTTTT
CARSRTVTVFNEKLFF
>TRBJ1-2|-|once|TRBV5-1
TGCGCCAGCAGCAGCACAGACAGCGACTATGGCTACACCTTC
CASSSTDSDYGYTF
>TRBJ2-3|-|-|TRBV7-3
TGTGCCAGCAGCTTAAGTCGGACAGACACAGATACGCAGTATTTT
CASSLSRTDTDTQYF
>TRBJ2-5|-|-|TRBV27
TGTGCCAGCATCTCACGGGGAGAGACCCAGTACTTC
CASISRGETQYF
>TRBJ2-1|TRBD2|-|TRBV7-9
TGTGCCAGCAGCTTGCCGGGACTAGCGGGAGTGTACAATGAGCAGTTCTTC
CASSLPGLAGVYNEQFF
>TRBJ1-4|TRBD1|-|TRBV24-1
TGTGCCACCAGTGACAACACAGGGGGGCATAATGAAAAACTGTTTTTT
CATSDNTGGHNEKLFF
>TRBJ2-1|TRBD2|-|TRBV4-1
TGCGCCAGCAGCCTGAGCGGGAGAGAGGTTGAGCAGTTCTTC
CASSLSGREVEQFF
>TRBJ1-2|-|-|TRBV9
TGTGCCAGCAGCCCGTCAGGGGTTAGCTATGGCTACACCTTC
CASSPSGVSYGYTF
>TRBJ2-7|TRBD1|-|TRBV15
TGTGCCACCAGCAGAGATCGATCCCGGCCGCCGGGACAGCAAGATTTATCCTACGAGCAGTACTTC
CATSRDRSRPPGQQDLSYEQYF
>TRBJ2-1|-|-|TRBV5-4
TGTGCCAGCAGCTTGGACAGGGCCTCCTACAATGAGCAGTTCTTC
CASSLDRASYNEQFF